These 22 T cell receptor beta chains were sequenced from one sample in a study of T cells after yellow fever vaccination. TCRdb reanalysed the 5' RACE reads using MiXCR and keeps one entry per CDR3 protein. Of a few hundred thousand distinct CDR3 sequences listed, approximately 8% are singletons. Source: PBMCs, taken around 45 days after the first yellow fever vaccination. These receptors came from a man aged 18 to 29 who received the YFV17D yellow fever vaccine.

V gene TRBV20-1 combines with J gene TRBJ1-1; 11 bases are shared with TRBD1. The germline V gene has CDR1 DFQATT and CDR2 SNEGSKA (reference sequence). Trimming at V came to 1 base and at J to 5 bases, leaving 6 bases not matched to a gene. This CDR3 has 15 amino acids. CDR3 nucleotides: TGCAGTGCTAGAGGAGGACAGGGGGCGGGAACTGAAGCTTTCTTT. This encodes CSARGGQGAGTEAFF.

There are a few counts of this clonotype. J is TRBJ2-2 and V is TRBV19; D gene ambiguous. With 5 bases removed from V and 8 bases from J, the gap between germline ends came to 6 bases. From germline, CDR1 is LNHDA and CDR2 SQIVND (reference sequence). The length of the CDR3 is 11 residues. The CDR3: CASSHWGELFF. CDR3 in DNA: TGTGCCAGTAGTCACTGGGGGGAGCTGTTTTTT.

This clonotype was counted only a few times. The rearrangement links TRBV30 to TRBJ2-1; a possible D gene is TRBD1 (6 bases). The germline V gene has CDR1 GTSNPN and CDR2 SVGIG (reference sequence). The CDR3 contains 16 residues. V dropped 2 bases and J dropped 7 bases, with 21 bases sitting between them. CDR3 coding DNA: TGTGCCTGGAGTCCCCATATGTCGGGACAACCGAATGAGCAGTTCTTC. This translates into CAWSPHMSGQPNEQFF.

This clonotype has only a few counts. Here the CDR3 reads CASSFDATEETQYF. CDR3 nucleotides: TGCGCCAGCAGCTTTGATGCCACCGAAGAGACCCAGTACTTC. The rearrangement joins TRBV5-1 to TRBJ2-5; D uncertain. This CDR3 is 14 amino acids long. CDR1 SGHRS and CDR2 YFSETQ come from the germline V gene. Trimming pared 2 bases from V and 3 bases from J, leaving 11 bases between.

This clonotype was observed a few times. V gene TRBV18 combines with J gene TRBJ2-5, with D unresolved. Germline V lookup: CDR1 KGHSH, CDR2 LQKENI. Trimming stripped 0 bases from V and 7 bases from J, with 9 bases between. The CDR3 extends over 13 amino acids. The CDR3 spells CASSPPDLWTQYF. Written as DNA, the CDR3 is TGTGCCAGCTCACCACCAGACCTCTGGACCCAGTACTTC.

The chain carries TRBV18 and TRBJ2-3; TRBD2 aligns across 8 bases. V gave up 11 bases and J gave up 1 base; unmatched junction bases: 5. From germline, CDR1 is KGHSH and CDR2 LQKENI. The CDR3 loop spans 13 amino acids. The CDR3 sequence: CAVGREGTDTQYF. DNA for the CDR3: TGTGCCGTCGGGAGGGAGGGCACAGATACGCAGTATTTT.

The rearrangement links TRBV5-6 to TRBJ2-5; D not certain. The CDR3 is 14 residues long. V lost 3 bases and J 5 bases, leaving 14 bases between the germline ends. From germline, CDR1 is SGHDT and CDR2 YYEEEE. CDR3 DNA sequence: TGTGCCAGCAGCTCCAGCTCCAGTGGCGAGACCCAGTACTTC. It codes for CASSSSSSGETQYF.

Only a few counts were recorded for this clonotype. The chain links TRBV6-1 to TRBJ2-1, with unresolved D. Germline CDR1 is MNHNS and CDR2 is SASEGT. V was clipped by 8 bases and J by 5 bases, with 19 bases between them. This CDR3 has 15 residues. The CDR3, as DNA: TGTGCCAGCTCCCGGAGTAAGGCTTATGACAATGAGCAGTTCTTC. Its translation is CASSRSKAYDNEQFF.

This clonotype occurred a few times. The V call is TRBV20-1, the J call TRBJ1-4, with D uncertain. This CDR3 has 12 residues. Trimming pared 0 bases from V and 8 bases from J, leaving 7 bases between. The germline V gene has CDR1 DFQATT and CDR2 SNEGSKA (reference sequence). The CDR3, as DNA: TGCAGTGCTAGAGAAGCAGAAGAAAAACTGTTTTTT. Its protein product is CSAREAEEKLFF.

The rearrangement uses TRBV5-1 and TRBJ2-5, with 8 bases matching TRBD1. Trimming at V came to 6 bases and at J to 2 bases, leaving 9 bases not matched to a gene. CDR1 is SGHRS and CDR2 is YFSETQ in the germline V gene. The CDR3 length is 15 residues. CDR3 coding DNA: TGCGCCAGCACCGGACAGGGAGGAGGGCAAGAGACCCAGTACTTC. It specifies CASTGQGGGQETQYF.

This chain connects TRBV18 to TRBJ2-5, with D possibly being TRBD1 (5 bases). V was clipped by 6 bases and J by 2 bases, with 10 bases between them. In germline, CDR1 is KGHSH, CDR2 LQKENI. There are 13 residues in the CDR3. CDR3 nucleotide sequence: TGTGCCAGCTCCCAGGACATTCAAGAGACCCAGTACTTC. Translation: CASSQDIQETQYF.

The chain is built from TRBV18 and TRBJ2-7, with D maybe TRBD2 (5 bases). The germline V gene has CDR1 KGHSH and CDR2 LQKENI. Trimming took off 5 bases at V and 2 bases at J, with 13 bases between the two ends. This CDR3 spans 14 amino acids. The CDR3 DNA follows: TGTGCCAGCTCATCTGGAGGCAGCCCCTACGAGCAGTACTTC. Translating gives CASSSGGSPYEQYF.

This clonotype was seen a handful of times. V is TRBV11-2 and J is TRBJ2-1; 10 nucleotides line up with TRBD1. This CDR3 is 16 amino acids long. J lost 8 bases, V lost 7 bases, and 14 bases had no gene match. The germline gives CDR1 SGHAT, CDR2 FQNNGV. CDR3 in DNA: TGTGCCAGCACCCCATGGCGGGGACAGGGGAACGATGAGCAGTTCTTC. Residues: CASTPWRGQGNDEQFF. Full variable domain (rest looked up from reference TRBV11-2 and TRBJ2-1): EAGVAQSPRYKIIEKRQSVAFWCNPISGHATLYWYQQILGQGPKLLIQFQNNGVVDDSQLPKDRFSAERLKGVDSTLKIQPAKLEDSAVYLCASTPWRGQGNDEQFFGPGTRLTVL.

This clonotype showed up just a few times. The chain is built from TRBV20-1 and TRBJ2-5; D is uncertain. The CDR3 has 13 residues. Per the germline V gene, CDR1 is DFQATT and CDR2 is SNEGSKA (reference sequence). V lost 2 bases and J lost 7, with 14 bases in between. The CDR3 DNA is TGCAGTGCTAGACCCTATCGGTTCGGGACCCAGTACTTC. Its protein is CSARPYRFGTQYF.

This clonotype was counted only a few times. CDR3 nucleotides: TGTGCCAGCAGCTTTCGTCTCCTGAACACCGGGGAGCTGTTTTTT. Translation: CASSFRLLNTGELFF. The V call is TRBV11-2, the J call TRBJ2-2; D is ambiguous. V was clipped by 3 bases and J by 1 base, with 9 bases between them. The CDR3 is made up of 15 amino acids. From germline, CDR1 is SGHAT and CDR2 FQNNGV.

This clonotype turned up a few times. The CDR3 region has the DNA TGTGCCATCAGTGTATCCGGAACACCGAGGGAGACCCAGTACTTC. This encodes CAISVSGTPRETQYF. J is TRBJ2-5 and V is TRBV10-3; no firm D call. This CDR3 spans 15 amino acids. The germline V gene has CDR1 ENHRY and CDR2 SYGVKD. V was cut by 4 bases and J by 5 bases, with 17 bases left in between.

In this sample, this clonotype turned up a few times. V gene TRBV12-3 or TRBV12-4 combines with J gene TRBJ2-2, with TRBD1 as a possible D gene (5 bases). V dropped 10 bases and J dropped 6 bases, with 18 bases sitting between them. This CDR3 spans 14 amino acids. CDR3 DNA sequence: TGTGCCACGGTCAGGGTACGAGTAGCCGGGGAGCTGTTTTTT. This sequence encodes CATVRVRVAGELFF.

For the CDR3, the DNA is TGTGCCATAGCTCCGGGACAGACCTATGGCTACACCTTC. This gives the protein CAIAPGQTYGYTF. The genes are TRBV7-2 and TRBJ1-2; 7 nucleotides agree with TRBD1. CDR3 length: 13 amino acids. Germline CDR1 SGHTA, CDR2 FQGNSA. The junction had 9 bases not matched to a gene; V was cut back by 10 bases and J by 4 bases.

This clonotype appeared many times. The rearrangement joins TRBV12-3 or TRBV12-4 to TRBJ1-2, with 11 positions matching TRBD1. V lost 6 bases and J lost 6; bases outside the gene matches: 6. This CDR3 spans 14 amino acids. The CDR3 is CASRSGTGGDGYTF. CDR3 DNA sequence: TGTGCCAGCAGGTCCGGGACAGGGGGTGATGGCTACACCTTC.

This chain links TRBV18 with TRBJ1-1, with D unresolved. Deletions cut 5 bases from V and 12 bases from J, with 16 bases between. Looked up from germline, CDR1 is KGHSH and CDR2 is LQKENI. The CDR3 length is 12 residues. CDR3 nucleotides: TGTGCCAGCTCAACCCTCGGTGAACACCCTTTCTTT. It specifies CASSTLGEHPFF.

This clonotype was seen a few times. This chain uses TRBV4-2 with TRBJ1-1; TRBD1 matches 7 bases. V trimming: 0 bases; J trimming: 3 bases; junction bases outside the gene matches: 4. The CDR3 sequence is 15 residues long. Germline V gene data show CDR1 as LGHNA and CDR2 as YNFKEQ. The CDR3 DNA reads as TGTGCCAGCAGCCAAGATGGAGGGGGCGACACTGAAGCTTTCTTT. This gives the protein CASSQDGGGDTEAFF.

This clonotype was seen at least ten times. This rearrangement joins TRBV5-1 to TRBJ2-3; perhaps TRBD2 as D (6 bases). Germline CDR1 is SGHRS and CDR2 is YFSETQ. V shed 3 bases and J shed 5 bases, with 13 bases lying between them. This CDR3 has 14 residues. In DNA form, the CDR3 reads TGCGCCAGCAGCTGGACCCTTAGCGGAGATACGCAGTATTTT. Encoded protein: CASSWTLSGDTQYF.